This paragraph reports one TCR beta chain. This record belongs to a study of T cell clonotyping in hematopoietic cell transplantation. The germline V gene has CDR1 SEHNR and CDR2 FQNEAQ (reference sequence). There are 13 residues in the CDR3. The germline V and J ends were trimmed by 1 base and 0 bases, with 4 bases remaining between them. Repertoires were generated with immunoSEQ multiplex PCR, while TCRdb's copy carries only in-frame clones and drops some. The sample holds 35,000 to 45,000 clones, approximately 95% seen once. Time point described: recipient sample about 28 days before transplant, after cytoreduction.

The receptor was derived from a middle-aged man with chronic myeloid leukemia. Some clones in this sample may be carry-over from other donors' samples. The sample consisted of peripheral blood mononuclear cells, taken before stem cell transplant. The chain couples TRBV7-9 to TRBJ2-7; no reliable D call. The CDR3 DNA follows: TGTGCCAGCAGCTTAGTTAGCTCCTACGAGCAGTACTTC. It specifies CASSLVSSYEQYF.